This T cell receptor beta chain was captured in a study of T cell responses to AZD1222 COVID-19 vaccine. Study at large: The analysis combined second doses at about 4 or about 12 weeks.

As for this clone: As yet, its antigen is unknown.

Study conclusions and caveats: The sample set comprised mostly white British donors with more females, and clonal diversity was possibly underestimated. Samples come after the peak T cell response, not at day 14. Regions 160-218 and 743-854 held dominance among vaccine-associated CD4 TCRs, which spanned spike.

Here immunoSEQ multiplex PCR was the method, and the copy in TCRdb shows in-frame clones only, minus some. The sample consists of 100,000 to 120,000 clones, about 87% of them appearing once. CDR1 SNHLY and CDR2 FYNNEI come from the germline V gene. The CDR3 length is 13 residues. V lost 8 bases, J lost 2 bases, and 12 bases lay in between. Here the sequenced sample was peripheral blood, taken on day 0 of AZD1222 vaccination. The rearrangement links TRBV2 to TRBJ1-1; a possible D gene is TRBD1 (6 bases). The sequence was collected from an adult in good health. The CDR3 region is CASRRQVNTEAFF. The CDR3 DNA is TGTGCCAGCCGGAGACAGGTTAACACTGAAGCTTTCTTT.